This T cell receptor (beta chain) was obtained from a study of OX40 agonist ivuxolimab in advanced cancers. Turning to the study itself: Of mixed ages from about 23 to 90 and averaging about 56 years, the group was approximately 80% male. Three patients, one with hepatocellular carcinoma and two with cutaneous melanoma, achieved partial responses. Enrollees could have had prior anti-PD-1, anti-PD-L1 or anti-CTLA-4 therapy, which approximately 38% had received.

Regarding the study as a whole: At doses 0.1 to 3.0 mg/kg, CD4+ and CD8+ clones expanded.

TCRdb keeps only in-frame clones here, not all; method: immunoSEQ multiplex PCR. This table holds tens of thousands of clones, around 82% found once. Remarks on this clone: What it binds is not known.

This CDR3 is built from 17 residues. CDR1 is SGHTA, CDR2 FQGNSA, per germline. V was shortened by 5 bases and J by 5 bases, with 24 bases between the two germline ends. The clonotype comes from an adult with an advanced solid tumor such as melanoma, head and neck, liver or kidney cancer. The source material was CD4+ or CD8+ T cells sorted from blood, sampled in a trial of the OX40 agonist ivuxolimab. The V and J genes are TRBV7-2 and TRBJ2-5; D may correspond to TRBD1 or TRBD2 (6 bases each). As DNA, the CDR3 is TGTGCCAGCAGCCCCGAGGCGGGACCCGCTAGGGGGGAGACCCAGTACTTC. It codes for CASSPEAGPARGETQYF.